This T cell receptor beta chain comes out of a study of response to subunit inactivated influenza vaccine. Study-wide findings and caveats: A suggestion made by the authors is that each seasonal influenza vaccination recruits few new T cells.

MiXCR was run by TCRdb on the RT-PCR reads, yielding one entry per CDR3 protein. This sample carries about 500,000 distinct CDR3 sequences, 6% to 9% of them seen once, and the ten largest clones take about an eighth. This clonotype has a handful of counts. What it binds is not known. This clonotype originated in a man aged 45 to 70 who received an inactivated influenza vaccine. The sample consisted of PBMCs from blood, taken less than 30 months after vaccination.

The DNA for the CDR3 is TGCGCCAGCAGCCAAGAAAAGTGGACCCGGAACACCGGGGAGCTGTTTTTT. It encodes CASSQEKWTRNTGELFF. This chain uses TRBV4-3 with TRBJ2-2; D call uncertain. This CDR3 is built from 17 residues. V shed 0 bases and J shed 1 base, with 12 bases lying between them. Germline CDR1 is LGHNA and CDR2 is YSLEER.